Shown below are 26 T cell receptor beta chains from a single sample sequenced in a study of cytomegalovirus exposure and HLA in healthy donors. The study ran its PCR with 60 Vbeta and 13 Jbeta primers. Libraries were prepared by immunoSEQ multiplex PCR; TCRdb keeps only in-frame clonotypes and omits some of them. The sample consists of approximately 120,000 clones, under 80% of them appearing once. Specimen: PBMCs. The receptors were gathered from a woman aged 45-59 years in good health and CMV-seropositive.

The V call is TRBV5-4, the J call TRBJ2-2; 10 bases match TRBD1. The trim removed 7 bases at V and 4 bases at J, leaving 16 bases unmatched. Per the germline V gene, CDR1 is SGHNT and CDR2 is YYREEE (reference sequence). The CDR3 sequence is 18 residues long. CDR3 residues: CASAGQGTGLAGTGELFF. The CDR3 DNA reads as TGTGCCAGCGCGGGACAGGGGACGGGTCTAGCGGGCACCGGGGAGCTGTTTTTT.

The chain links TRBV7-2 to TRBJ2-2, with TRBD1 matching 8 bases. Trimming took 5 bases from V and 8 from J; bases not matched to a gene: 13. CDR3 size: 16 residues. From germline, CDR1 is SGHTA and CDR2 FQGNSA. CDR3 DNA: TGTGCCAGCAGCCCTGCCGCAGGGGGCGCTTTTGGGGAGCTGTTTTTT. Translating it yields CASSPAAGGAFGELFF.

This clone appeared a single time. The chain recombines TRBV2 with TRBJ2-4; 9 bases match TRBD2. CDR3 size: 16 residues. J gave up 4 bases and V 3 bases, and 7 bases lay outside the gene matches. The germline CDR1 and CDR2 sequences are SNHLY and FYNNEI. CDR3 sequence: CASSEGRAGGKNIQYF. The CDR3, as DNA: TGTGCCAGCAGTGAGGGCCGAGCGGGGGGTAAAAACATTCAGTACTTC.

This chain uses TRBV27 with TRBJ2-7, with 7 bases identical to TRBD1. The germline CDR1 and CDR2 sequences are MNHEY and SMNVEV (reference sequence). The trim removed 8 bases at V and 3 bases at J, leaving 4 bases unmatched. The CDR3 contains 12 residues. The CDR3 coding sequence is TGTGCCAGCCTGGGACAGAGCTACGAGCAGTACTTC. It encodes CASLGQSYEQYF.

The genes are TRBV2 and TRBJ2-1; 12 nucleotides agree with TRBD2. There are 19 residues in the CDR3. The germline CDR1 and CDR2 sequences are SNHLY and FYNNEI. The V segment lost 0 bases and the J segment 4 bases; nucleotides outside the gene matches: 10. CDR3 in amino acids: CASSEASHTSGRWYNEQFF. The CDR3 DNA reads as TGTGCCAGCAGTGAAGCTTCTCATACTAGCGGGAGGTGGTACAATGAGCAGTTCTTC.

As to this clone: The sample carries other DNA sequences with the same CDR3. The gene calls are TRBV29-1 and TRBJ1-1; tentatively, D is TRBD1 (6 bases). V was shortened by 5 bases and J by 4 bases, with 14 bases between the two germline ends. Germline V gives CDR1 SQVTM, CDR2 ANQGSEA. The CDR3 contains 13 residues. For the CDR3, the DNA is TGCAGCGTTAGCGGGGGCCGGGGCACTGAAGCTTTCTTT. It encodes CSVSGGRGTEAFF.

The genes are TRBV4-3 and TRBJ2-1; 8 nucleotides agree with TRBD2. CDR1 is LGHNA and CDR2 is YSLEER in the germline V gene. The ends lost 0 bases at V and 2 bases at J; junction bases unmatched: 3. The CDR3 runs to 16 residues. The CDR3 coding sequence is TGCGCCAGCAGCCAAGATGCGGGGGGCGCCTACAATGAGCAGTTCTTC. It is translated as CASSQDAGGAYNEQFF.

This sequence joins TRBV4-3 and TRBJ1-5; D perhaps matches TRBD1 (6 bases). CDR1 and CDR2 from the germline V gene are LGHNA and YSLEER. V dropped 4 bases and J dropped 0 bases, with 10 bases sitting between them. The CDR3 has 15 residues. For the CDR3, the DNA is TGCGCCAGCAGCCCAGGGACAAATAGCAATCAGCCCCAGCATTTT. Its protein is CASSPGTNSNQPQHF.

This CDR3 reads CASSARGRGYEQYF. In DNA form, the CDR3 reads TGTGCCAGCAGCGCCCGGGGCAGGGGCTACGAGCAGTACTTC. The rearrangement links TRBV5-4 to TRBJ2-7; a possible D gene is TRBD1 (6 bases). Trimming left V 4 bases short and J 3 bases short, with 14 bases between. The CDR3 is 14 amino acids. Germline CDR1 SGHNT, CDR2 YYREEE (reference sequence).

This chain links TRBV19 with TRBJ1-2, with 8 nucleotides matching TRBD1. V was pared by 8 bases and J by 4 bases, with 12 bases of the junction left unmatched. This CDR3 spans 15 amino acids. CDR1 is LNHDA and CDR2 is SQIVND in the germline V gene (reference sequence). The CDR3 DNA is TGTGCCAGTGGTGGGACAGGCGTACCTCTCTATGGCTACACCTTC. Encoded protein: CASGGTGVPLYGYTF. The complete variable domain, with remaining parts taken from reference TRBV19 and TRBJ1-2, reads DGGITQSPKYLFRKEGQNVTLSCEQNLNHDAMYWYRQDPGQGLRLIYYSQIVNDFQKGDIAEGYSVSREKKESFPLTVTSAQKNPTAFYLCASGGTGVPLYGYTFGSGTRLTVV.

The V call is TRBV20-1, the J call TRBJ2-5; possible D gene TRBD1, 6 bases. The J call may be in error: the DNA end matches TRBJ2-7 better. The CDR3 covers 11 residues. CDR1 and CDR2 from the germline V gene are DFQATT and SNEGSKA (reference sequence). The CDR3 is CSAAQGNEQYF. CDR3 nucleotide sequence: TGCAGTGCTGCCCAGGGGAACGAGCAGTACTTC.

This clone was detected only a few times. The rearrangement links TRBV9 to TRBJ1-6, with D perhaps TRBD1 (5 bases). The CDR3 length is 14 residues. Trimming pared 3 bases from V and 5 bases from J, leaving 9 bases between. Germline CDR1 SGDLS, CDR2 YYNGEE. The CDR3 region has the DNA TGTGCCAGCAGCGAGGGGCCGGATAATTCACCCCTCCACTTT. Residues: CASSEGPDNSPLHF.

With respect to this clone: A read error may account for a junction end that differs from germline. The chain combines TRBV19 with TRBJ2-6, with a weak D call TRBD1 (6 bases). CDR3 size: 16 residues. Germline CDR1 reads LNHDA; CDR2 reads SQIVND (reference sequence). CDR3: CASTFTGSSGANGLTF. The CDR3 coding sequence is TGTGCCAGCACTTTTACAGGGAGCTCTGGGGCCAACGGCCTGACTTTC. Based on the CDR3 plus reference TRBV19 and TRBJ2-6, the full variable domain is DGGITQSPKYLFRKEGQNVTLSCEQNLNHDAMYWYRQDPGQGLRLIYYSQIVNDFQKGDIAEGYSVSREKKESFPLTVTSAQKNPTAFYLCASTFTGSSGANGLTFGAGSRLTVL.

This rearrangement joins TRBV7-2 to TRBJ1-1; possibly TRBD1 for D (6 bases). The CDR3 has 14 amino acids. V was cut by 8 bases and J by 1 base, with 14 bases left in between. Germline CDR1 reads SGHTA; CDR2 reads FQGNSA. The CDR3 sequence: CASFVSGANTEAFF. CDR3 DNA: TGTGCCAGCTTCGTTTCAGGGGCGAACACTGAAGCTTTCTTT.

This chain links TRBV9 with TRBJ2-3, with 14 bases lining up with TRBD2. J gave up 6 bases and V 4 bases, and 16 bases lay outside the gene matches. The length of the CDR3 is 19 residues. CDR1 is SGDLS, CDR2 YYNGEE, per germline. In DNA form, the CDR3 reads TGTGCCAGCAGCTCCGTCCCGGGGACTAGCGGGGGCCCCGCCGATACGCAGTATTTT. Residues: CASSSVPGTSGGPADTQYF.

The rearrangement links TRBV7-9 to TRBJ2-5, with TRBD1 matching over 8 bases. Trimming cost V 0 bases and J 7 bases; bases outside gene matches: 7. The CDR3 runs 15 residues. Germline V CDR1 and CDR2: SEHNR, FQNEAQ (reference sequence). The CDR3, as DNA: TGTGCCAGCAGCTTAGCTACAGGGGGAGTCGGGACCCAGTACTTC. This encodes CASSLATGGVGTQYF.

CDR3 coding DNA: TGTGCCAGCAGCTTAGGGACAGGGGGCGAAACAGCCTACGAGCAGTACTTC. Its protein product is CASSLGTGGETAYEQYF. The J gene is TRBJ2-5, the V gene TRBV7-9, with TRBD1 matching over 11 bases. TRBJ2-7 explains the end of the DNA better; the J call may be wrong. The germline gives CDR1 SEHNR, CDR2 FQNEAQ (reference sequence). The CDR3 consists of 17 residues.

The chain links TRBV5-4 to TRBJ2-7; D is ambiguous. Germline V gene data show CDR1 as SGHNT and CDR2 as YYREEE (reference sequence). V lost 4 bases and J lost 2, with 7 bases in between. The CDR3 contains 12 residues. In DNA form, the CDR3 reads TGTGCCAGCAGCAGCCCCCCCTACGAGCAGTACTTC. It codes for CASSSPPYEQYF.

V usage is TRBV5-1 and J usage is TRBJ2-3; weak D call: TRBD1 (6 bases). Germline lookup yields CDR1 SGHRS and CDR2 YFSETQ. This CDR3 region has 15 residues. V dropped 4 bases and J dropped 6 bases, with 18 bases sitting between them. The chain's CDR3 is CASSPPYTGSDTQYF. CDR3 nucleotide sequence: TGCGCCAGCAGCCCCCCCTACACAGGGTCGGATACGCAGTATTTT.

The J gene is TRBJ2-2, the V gene TRBV9; 8 bases are shared with TRBD2. From germline, CDR1 is SGDLS and CDR2 YYNGEE. The CDR3 runs 14 residues. V was clipped by 2 bases and J by 7 bases; unmatched bases: 4. In DNA form, the CDR3 reads TGTGCCAGCAGCGTTAGCGGGGAGGGCGGGGAGCTGTTTTTT. It yields the protein CASSVSGEGGELFF.

The chain is built from TRBV5-1 and TRBJ2-7, with TRBD1 matching over 7 bases. With 4 bases clipped from V and 5 bases from J, the junction kept 12 bases outside the gene matches. Germline CDR1 SGHRS, CDR2 YFSETQ. The CDR3 is made up of 15 amino acids. CDR3 amino acids: CASSLTGSKKDEQYF. As DNA, the CDR3 is TGCGCCAGCAGCCTGACAGGGAGTAAGAAGGACGAGCAGTACTTC.

V and J are TRBV19 and TRBJ2-1; D not resolved. Germline values: CDR1 LNHDA, CDR2 SQIVND (reference sequence). V lost 6 bases and J 6 bases, leaving 15 bases between the germline ends. CDR3 length: 14 amino acids. As DNA, the CDR3 is TGTGCCAGTAGGATTGACCCAGGAATCAATGAGCAGTTCTTC. Translation: CASRIDPGINEQFF.

This clone was found a few times. V usage is TRBV4-3 and J usage is TRBJ2-1, with 9 positions matching TRBD1. Trimming removed 0 bases from V and 8 bases from J; junction bases left unmatched: 8. Germline CDR1 is LGHNA and CDR2 is YSLEER. The CDR3 consists of 16 residues. In nucleotides, the CDR3 is TGCGCCAGCAGCCAAGATCCCACAGGGGGCCCGGATGAGCAGTTCTTC. Protein: CASSQDPTGGPDEQFF.

The chain is built from TRBV7-2 and TRBJ1-2, with 10 bases that match TRBD1. The V gene's germline CDR1 is SGHTA and CDR2 FQGNSA. The length of the CDR3 is 15 residues. The junction had 8 bases not matched to a gene; V was cut back by 7 bases and J by 3 bases. CDR3 protein: CASTLTTGGDYGYTF. In DNA, the CDR3 is TGTGCCAGCACCCTAACGACAGGGGGCGACTATGGCTACACCTTC.

There are a few counts of this clone. The gene calls are TRBV4-3 and TRBJ1-5; D gene unclear. Germline V gene lookup returns CDR1 LGHNA and CDR2 YSLEER. The length of the CDR3 is 15 residues. V shed 0 bases and J shed 8 bases, with 14 bases lying between them. CDR3: CASSQEYPTREPQHF. In DNA form, the CDR3 reads TGCGCCAGCAGCCAAGAATACCCAACCCGGGAGCCCCAGCATTTT.

This sequence joins TRBV13 and TRBJ2-1; TRBD1 is a possible D gene (5 bases). CDR3 size: 13 residues. CDR1 PRHDT and CDR2 FYEKMQ come from the germline V gene (reference sequence). V lost 7 bases and J 6 bases, leaving 13 bases between the germline ends. The CDR3 reads CASKTRAANEQFF. DNA for the CDR3: TGTGCCAGCAAAACCAGGGCGGCCAATGAGCAGTTCTTC.